A selection of T cell receptor beta chains follows, all from one sample in a study of cytomegalovirus exposure and HLA in healthy donors. The table came from immunoSEQ multiplex PCR; TCRdb's copy has only in-frame clones and leaves some out. The sample lists about 97,000 clones; roughly 80% were seen once. Sequencing input: PBMCs. The receptors here all came from a man aged 40-49 years in good health and CMV-seronegative. Both conserved end residues are part of each CDR3. Each record gives: D gene, clone size, V gene, J gene, CDR3 protein, CDR3 DNA. A D gene is named only where the DNA matches it firmly. Part of the rows lack a size; the others show once, few, many or a class for expanded clones.

d_call: NA; clone_size: NA; v_call: TRBV25-1; j_call: TRBJ2-6; cdr3_aa: CALRQGTLRSSGANVLTF; cdr3_nt: TGTGCCTTACGCCAGGGGACCCTTAGGAGCTCTGGGGCCAACGTCCTGACTTTC
d_call: NA; clone_size: NA; v_call: TRBV19; j_call: TRBJ1-5; cdr3_aa: CASNGRWGSQPQHF; cdr3_nt: TGTGCCAGTAATGGGCGGTGGGGCAGTCAGCCCCAGCATTTT
d_call: NA; clone_size: NA; v_call: TRBV10-2; j_call: TRBJ2-4; cdr3_aa: CASRGGVQNIQYF; cdr3_nt: TGCGCCAGTCGAGGGGGGGTCCAAAACATTCAGTACTTC
d_call: NA; clone_size: NA; v_call: TRBV6-5; j_call: TRBJ1-2; cdr3_aa: CASSYDRQYGYTF; cdr3_nt: TGTGCCAGCAGTTACGACAGACAATATGGCTACACCTTC
d_call: TRBD2; clone_size: once; v_call: TRBV7-8; j_call: TRBJ2-3; cdr3_aa: CASSRPTFGDYSTDTQYF; cdr3_nt: TGTGCCAGCAGCCGCCCGACCTTCGGGGACTATAGCACAGATACGCAGTATTTT
d_call: TRBD1; clone_size: few; v_call: TRBV6-5; j_call: TRBJ1-1; cdr3_aa: CASSYGQGARSAEAFF; cdr3_nt: TGTGCCAGCAGTTACGGGCAGGGGGCGCGGTCCGCTGAAGCTTTCTTT
d_call: NA; clone_size: NA; v_call: TRBV7-8; j_call: TRBJ2-2; cdr3_aa: CASSLRDRHNTGELFF; cdr3_nt: TGTGCCAGCAGCTTAAGAGACAGGCATAACACCGGGGAGCTGTTTTTT
d_call: TRBD1; clone_size: NA; v_call: TRBV28; j_call: TRBJ1-5; cdr3_aa: CASRLTGVNQPQHF; cdr3_nt: TGTGCCAGCAGACTGACAGGGGTAAATCAGCCCCAGCATTTT
d_call: TRBD2; clone_size: NA; v_call: TRBV18; j_call: TRBJ2-3; cdr3_aa: CASSPPRLAGNTDTQYF; cdr3_nt: TGTGCCAGCTCACCACCGAGACTAGCGGGGAACACAGATACGCAGTATTTT
d_call: NA; clone_size: NA; v_call: TRBV7-9; j_call: TRBJ2-1; cdr3_aa: CSSSLVGGNEQFF; cdr3_nt: TGTTCCAGCAGCTTAGTAGGCGGCAATGAGCAGTTCTTC
d_call: NA; clone_size: NA; v_call: TRBV5-1; j_call: TRBJ2-7; cdr3_aa: CASSLAPTDYEQYF; cdr3_nt: TGCGCCAGCAGCTTGGCCCCGACAGACTACGAGCAGTACTTC
d_call: TRBD1; clone_size: NA; v_call: TRBV25-1; j_call: TRBJ2-2; cdr3_aa: CASENQGVRTGELFF; cdr3_nt: TGTGCCAGCGAAAATCAGGGGGTTAGGACCGGGGAGCTGTTTTTT
d_call: TRBD2; clone_size: NA; v_call: TRBV5-1; j_call: TRBJ2-1; cdr3_aa: CASSLNAGVNEQFF; cdr3_nt: TGCGCCAGCAGCTTGAATGCGGGGGTCAATGAGCAGTTCTTC
d_call: NA; clone_size: medium-sized; v_call: TRBV27; j_call: TRBJ2-7; cdr3_aa: CASSSPSYEQYF; cdr3_nt: TGTGCCAGCAGCTCCCCCTCCTACGAGCAGTACTTC
d_call: NA; clone_size: NA; v_call: TRBV7-6; j_call: TRBJ2-2; cdr3_aa: CASSLTIGELFF; cdr3_nt: TGTGCCAGCAGCTTAACAATCGGGGAGCTGTTTTTT
d_call: NA; clone_size: NA; v_call: TRBV30; j_call: TRBJ1-1; cdr3_aa: CAWSRFEAFF; cdr3_nt: TGTGCCTGGAGCAGATTCGAAGCTTTCTTT
d_call: NA; clone_size: once; v_call: TRBV5-5; j_call: TRBJ1-1; cdr3_aa: CASSLETGGTEAFF; cdr3_nt: TGTGCCAGCAGCTTGGAAACGGGAGGCACTGAAGCTTTCTTT
d_call: TRBD2; clone_size: NA; v_call: TRBV10-3; j_call: TRBJ2-1; cdr3_aa: CAINPGGERGGGEQFF; cdr3_nt: TGTGCCATCAACCCCGGGGGGGAGCGGGGGGGCGGTGAGCAGTTCTTC
d_call: NA; clone_size: few; v_call: TRBV6-6; j_call: TRBJ1-2; cdr3_aa: CASSPAGGKGYTF; cdr3_nt: TGTGCCAGCAGTCCAGCGGGTGGGAAGGGCTACACCTTC
d_call: NA; clone_size: NA; v_call: TRBV14; j_call: TRBJ1-1; cdr3_aa: CASSQRAGAGEAFF; cdr3_nt: TGTGCCAGCAGCCAAAGAGCGGGGGCCGGTGAAGCTTTCTTT
d_call: TRBD1; clone_size: once; v_call: TRBV5-1; j_call: TRBJ1-4; cdr3_aa: CASSLLGTGINEKLFF; cdr3_nt: TGCGCCAGCAGCTTACTTGGGACAGGGATTAATGAAAAACTGTTTTTT
d_call: NA; clone_size: NA; v_call: TRBV10-3; j_call: TRBJ1-5; cdr3_aa: CAISRSNQPQHF; cdr3_nt: TGTGCCATCTCGCGCAGCAATCAGCCCCAGCATTTT
d_call: TRBD2; clone_size: NA; v_call: TRBV5-4; j_call: TRBJ2-1; cdr3_aa: CASSFGTSGGGTYNEQFF; cdr3_nt: TGTGCCAGCAGCTTTGGGACTAGCGGGGGGGGGACCTACAATGAGCAGTTCTTC
d_call: NA; clone_size: NA; v_call: TRBV2; j_call: TRBJ1-5; cdr3_aa: CASSEPPGGFGQPQHF; cdr3_nt: TGTGCCAGCAGTGAACCTCCGGGGGGGTTTGGTCAGCCCCAGCATTTT
d_call: TRBD2; clone_size: NA; v_call: TRBV5-4; j_call: TRBJ2-1; cdr3_aa: CASSDKRGGNEQFF; cdr3_nt: TGTGCCAGCAGCGACAAGCGGGGGGGCAATGAGCAGTTCTTC
d_call: NA; clone_size: NA; v_call: TRBV19; j_call: TRBJ1-5; cdr3_aa: CASSIDTVYSNQPQHF; cdr3_nt: TGTGCCAGTAGTATAGATACAGTGTATAGCAATCAGCCCCAGCATTTT
d_call: NA; clone_size: NA; v_call: TRBV30; j_call: TRBJ2-5; cdr3_aa: CAWRRQYQETQYF; cdr3_nt: TGTGCCTGGAGGAGACAGTACCAAGAGACCCAGTACTTC
d_call: NA; clone_size: NA; v_call: TRBV5-6; j_call: TRBJ1-1; cdr3_aa: CASSFRGARTEAFF; cdr3_nt: TGTGCCAGCAGCTTTCGTGGGGCGAGGACTGAAGCTTTCTTT
d_call: NA; clone_size: NA; v_call: TRBV30; j_call: TRBJ1-4; cdr3_aa: CAWSRGPNEKLFF; cdr3_nt: TGTGCCTGGAGTAGGGGCCCTAATGAAAAACTGTTTTTT
d_call: TRBD1; clone_size: NA; v_call: TRBV19; j_call: TRBJ1-6; cdr3_aa: CASRMERTGVSPLHF; cdr3_nt: TGTGCCAGTAGGATGGAGAGGACAGGGGTTTCACCCCTCCACTTT
d_call: TRBD1; clone_size: NA; v_call: TRBV10-3; j_call: TRBJ1-1; cdr3_aa: CAISGGQGQDTEAFF; cdr3_nt: TGTGCCATCAGTGGGGGACAGGGCCAGGACACTGAAGCTTTCTTT
d_call: NA; clone_size: NA; v_call: TRBV5-8; j_call: TRBJ1-5; cdr3_aa: CASSLLAQPQHF; cdr3_nt: TGTGCCAGCAGCTTGTTAGCTCAGCCCCAGCATTTT
d_call: NA; clone_size: once; v_call: TRBV30; j_call: TRBJ1-3; cdr3_aa: CAWSRPGGPGNTIYF; cdr3_nt: TGTGCCTGGAGTCGCCCGGGGGGCCCTGGAAACACCATATATTTT
d_call: TRBD1; clone_size: NA; v_call: TRBV28; j_call: TRBJ1-2; cdr3_aa: CASGTGDRVYGYTF; cdr3_nt: TGTGCCAGCGGGACAGGGGATCGTGTCTATGGCTACACCTTC
d_call: NA; clone_size: NA; v_call: TRBV7-8; j_call: TRBJ1-1; cdr3_aa: CASSLVTSTEAFF; cdr3_nt: TGTGCCAGCAGCTTAGTCACGAGCACTGAAGCTTTCTTT
d_call: TRBD1; clone_size: few; v_call: TRBV4-3; j_call: TRBJ1-2; cdr3_aa: CASSQDSDRDHYGYTF; cdr3_nt: TGCGCCAGCAGCCAAGATTCGGACAGGGACCACTATGGCTACACCTTC
d_call: TRBD1; clone_size: NA; v_call: TRBV7-7; j_call: TRBJ2-2; cdr3_aa: CASSPRTGSRTGELFF; cdr3_nt: TGTGCTAGCAGCCCACGGACAGGGAGTAGAACCGGGGAGCTGTTTTTT
d_call: NA; clone_size: NA; v_call: TRBV28; j_call: TRBJ1-4; cdr3_aa: CASSSGYETNEKLFF; cdr3_nt: TGTGCCAGCAGTTCCGGGTACGAAACTAATGAAAAACTGTTTTTT
d_call: NA; clone_size: NA; v_call: TRBV11-2; j_call: TRBJ2-1; cdr3_aa: CASSSISNEQFF; cdr3_nt: TGTGCCAGCAGCTCCATCAGCAATGAGCAGTTCTTC
d_call: TRBD2; clone_size: NA; v_call: TRBV13; j_call: TRBJ2-5; cdr3_aa: CASSTTSGQETQYF; cdr3_nt: TGTGCCAGCAGCACGACTAGCGGCCAAGAGACCCAGTACTTC
d_call: TRBD2; clone_size: once; v_call: TRBV5-1; j_call: TRBJ2-3; cdr3_aa: CASSSTSGGPTDTQYF; cdr3_nt: TGCGCCAGCAGCTCGACTAGCGGGGGTCCCACAGATACGCAGTATTTT
d_call: TRBD2; clone_size: NA; v_call: TRBV27; j_call: TRBJ2-7; cdr3_aa: CASSRDSGGYSSYEQYF; cdr3_nt: TGTGCCAGCAGTCGGGATAGCGGGGGGTACAGCTCCTACGAGCAGTACTTC
d_call: TRBD1; clone_size: NA; v_call: TRBV18; j_call: TRBJ1-2; cdr3_aa: CASSPGTGNTANYGYTF; cdr3_nt: TGTGCCAGCTCACCCGGGACAGGCAATACAGCTAACTATGGCTACACCTTC
d_call: TRBD1; clone_size: NA; v_call: TRBV6-6; j_call: TRBJ1-3; cdr3_aa: CASNQGDYSGNTIYF; cdr3_nt: TGTGCCAGCAACCAGGGGGATTACTCTGGAAACACCATATATTTT
d_call: NA; clone_size: NA; v_call: TRBV27; j_call: TRBJ2-3; cdr3_aa: CASSFLVTGTDTQYF; cdr3_nt: TGTGCCAGCAGTTTCCTCGTGACAGGCACAGATACGCAGTATTTT
d_call: NA; clone_size: NA; v_call: TRBV12-5; j_call: TRBJ2-1; cdr3_aa: CASGLKFPPGAEYNEQFF; cdr3_nt: TGTGCTAGTGGTTTGAAGTTCCCCCCAGGGGCTGAATACAATGAGCAGTTCTTC
d_call: NA; clone_size: NA; v_call: TRBV7-2; j_call: TRBJ2-3; cdr3_aa: CASSLAGGSDTQYF; cdr3_nt: TGTGCCAGCAGCTTAGCGGGGGGATCAGATACGCAGTATTTT
d_call: TRBD1; clone_size: NA; v_call: TRBV7-9; j_call: TRBJ2-1; cdr3_aa: CSSSLGQGAKDEQFF; cdr3_nt: TGTTCCAGCAGCCTTGGACAGGGGGCAAAAGATGAGCAGTTCTTC
d_call: TRBD1; clone_size: NA; v_call: TRBV30; j_call: TRBJ1-5; cdr3_aa: CAWATGGGQPQHF; cdr3_nt: TGTGCCTGGGCAACAGGGGGCGGGCAGCCCCAGCATTTT
d_call: TRBD2; clone_size: few; v_call: TRBV27; j_call: TRBJ2-1; cdr3_aa: CASSLTRGVSNEQFF; cdr3_nt: TGTGCCAGCAGTTTAACCCGGGGGGTGTCCAATGAGCAGTTCTTC
d_call: TRBD1; clone_size: NA; v_call: TRBV28; j_call: TRBJ1-2; cdr3_aa: CASTDTGQEVYGYTF; cdr3_nt: TGTGCCAGCACCGATACGGGACAGGAAGTCTATGGCTACACCTTC
d_call: NA; clone_size: NA; v_call: TRBV27; j_call: TRBJ2-5; cdr3_aa: CASHPTGGVAQYF; cdr3_nt: TGTGCCAGCCACCCTACCGGAGGGGTGGCCCAGTACTTC